This T cell receptor (beta chain) was found in a study of blood T cell repertoires in COVID-19. Study in general: T cells, B-cell-depleted T cells, or PBMCs supplied cDNA or gDNA.

The CDR3 has 16 residues. In germline, CDR1 is SNHLY, CDR2 FYNNEI. Trimming left V 6 bases short and J 0 bases short, with 12 bases between. This clone was counted only a few times. Authors' data handling: Researchers report that nucleated cell counts were estimated from reference gene primer amplification. Assay: immunoSEQ multiplex PCR; the TCRdb copy retains only in-frame clones and omits some. The DNA gave D and trimming, while V, J and clone size come from that table. The sample includes under 300,000 clones, 65% to 85% seen only once; the top ten take roughly 5.7%. This receptor was identified in a man at least 80 years old with acute or convalescent COVID-19. The chain has TRBV2 and TRBJ2-6, with a possible D match to TRBD2 (5 bases). Sequencing was carried out using peripheral blood. CDR3 sequence (DNA): TGTGCCAGCAGAAAGGACGACTACTCTGGGGCCAACGTCCTGACTTTC. This encodes CASRKDDYSGANVLTF.